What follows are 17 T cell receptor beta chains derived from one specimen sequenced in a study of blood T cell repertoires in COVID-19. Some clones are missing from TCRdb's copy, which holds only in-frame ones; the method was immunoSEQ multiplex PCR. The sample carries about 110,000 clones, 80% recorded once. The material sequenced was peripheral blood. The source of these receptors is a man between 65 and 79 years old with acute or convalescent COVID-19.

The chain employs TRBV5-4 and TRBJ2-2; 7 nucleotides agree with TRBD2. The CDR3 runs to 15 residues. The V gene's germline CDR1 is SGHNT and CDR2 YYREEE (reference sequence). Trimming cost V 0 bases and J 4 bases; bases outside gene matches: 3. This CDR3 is CASSLDGGGTGELFF. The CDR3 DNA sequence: TGTGCCAGCAGCTTGGACGGCGGGGGCACCGGGGAGCTGTTTTTT.

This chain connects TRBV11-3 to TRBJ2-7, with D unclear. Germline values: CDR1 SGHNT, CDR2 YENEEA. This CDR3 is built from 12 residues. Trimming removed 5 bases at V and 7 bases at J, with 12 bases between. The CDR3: CASSLGFGEQYF. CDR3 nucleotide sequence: TGTGCCAGCAGCCTAGGGTTCGGGGAGCAGTACTTC.

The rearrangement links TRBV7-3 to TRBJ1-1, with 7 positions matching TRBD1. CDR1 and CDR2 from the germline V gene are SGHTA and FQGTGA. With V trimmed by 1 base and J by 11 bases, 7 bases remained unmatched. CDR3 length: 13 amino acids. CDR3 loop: CASSLSAGTVAFF. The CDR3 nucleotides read TGTGCCAGCAGCTTAAGTGCCGGGACAGTGGCTTTCTTT.

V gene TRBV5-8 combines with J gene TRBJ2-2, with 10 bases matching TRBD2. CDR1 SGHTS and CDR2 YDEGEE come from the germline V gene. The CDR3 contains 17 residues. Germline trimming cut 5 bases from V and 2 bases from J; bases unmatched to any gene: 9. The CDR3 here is CASSLGLAGDNTGELFF. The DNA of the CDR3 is TGTGCCAGCAGTCTTGGCCTAGCGGGGGATAACACCGGGGAGCTGTTTTTT.

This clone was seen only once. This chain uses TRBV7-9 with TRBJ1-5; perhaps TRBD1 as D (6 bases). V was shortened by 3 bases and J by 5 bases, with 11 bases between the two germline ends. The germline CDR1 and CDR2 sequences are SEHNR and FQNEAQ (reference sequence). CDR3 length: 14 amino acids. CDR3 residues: CASSFGGQDQPQHF. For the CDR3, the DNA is TGTGCCAGCAGCTTCGGGGGGCAAGATCAGCCCCAGCATTTT.

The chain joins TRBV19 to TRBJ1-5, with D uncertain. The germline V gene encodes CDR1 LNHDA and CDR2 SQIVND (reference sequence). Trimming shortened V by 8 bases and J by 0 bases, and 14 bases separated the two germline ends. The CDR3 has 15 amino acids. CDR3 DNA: TGTGCCAGTGATTCGGCAGACTATAGCAATCAGCCCCAGCATTTT. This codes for CASDSADYSNQPQHF.

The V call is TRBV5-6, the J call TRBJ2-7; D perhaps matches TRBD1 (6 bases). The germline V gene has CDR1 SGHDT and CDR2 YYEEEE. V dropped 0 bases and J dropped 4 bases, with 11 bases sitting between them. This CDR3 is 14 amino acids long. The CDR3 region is CASSLVQGTYEQYF. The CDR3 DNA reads TGTGCCAGCAGCTTGGTGCAGGGGACGTACGAGCAGTACTTC.

CDR3 in DNA: TGTGCCAGCAGCTTAGCGGGGACAGGGAATGAAAAACTGTTTTTT. Protein sequence: CASSLAGTGNEKLFF. The V gene is TRBV7-6, the J gene TRBJ1-4, with 9 bases aligning to TRBD1. The germline gives CDR1 SGHVS, CDR2 FNYEAQ. Trimming at V came to 0 bases and at J to 5 bases, leaving 1 base not matched to a gene. This CDR3 has 15 residues.

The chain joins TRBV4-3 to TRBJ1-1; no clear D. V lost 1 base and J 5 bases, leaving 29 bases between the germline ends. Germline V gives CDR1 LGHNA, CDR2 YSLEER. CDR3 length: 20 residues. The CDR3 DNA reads TGCGCCAGCAGCCAAGTGGATTTTGGCGGCTGGTCGAGGGAAGAGACTGAAGCTTTCTTT. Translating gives CASSQVDFGGWSREETEAFF.

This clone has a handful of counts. This CDR3 reads CASSQGPLAGGHSDEQFF. The CDR3 DNA reads as TGCGCCAGCAGCCAAGGTCCCTTAGCGGGGGGCCATTCGGATGAGCAGTTCTTC. V usage is TRBV4-1 and J usage is TRBJ2-1; 10 bases line up with TRBD2. Germline-derived CDR1 and CDR2 are MGHRA and YSYEKL. The CDR3 covers 18 residues. Losses at the gene ends were 1 base for V and 8 bases for J; bases not matched to a gene: 14.

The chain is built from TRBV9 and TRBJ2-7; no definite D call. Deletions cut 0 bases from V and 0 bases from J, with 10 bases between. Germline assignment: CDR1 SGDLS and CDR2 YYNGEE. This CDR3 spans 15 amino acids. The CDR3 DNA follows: TGTGCCAGCAGCGTAGCTGGCGACAACTCCTACGAGCAGTACTTC. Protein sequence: CASSVAGDNSYEQYF. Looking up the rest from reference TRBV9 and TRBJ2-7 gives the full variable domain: DSGVTQTPKHLITATGQRVTLRCSPRSGDLSVYWYQQSLDQGLQFLIQYYNGEERAKGNILERFSAQQFPDLHSELNLSSLELGDSALYFCASSVAGDNSYEQYFGPGTRLTVT.

The chain's CDR3 is CASSIGGTGTGELFF. The CDR3 region has the DNA TGTGCCAGTAGTATTGGGGGGACCGGCACCGGGGAGCTGTTTTTT. This chain joins TRBV19 and TRBJ2-2; D is possibly TRBD2 (6 bases). With 3 bases removed from V and 4 bases from J, the gap between germline ends came to 12 bases. Per the germline V gene, CDR1 is LNHDA and CDR2 is SQIVND (reference sequence). This CDR3 is built from 15 residues.

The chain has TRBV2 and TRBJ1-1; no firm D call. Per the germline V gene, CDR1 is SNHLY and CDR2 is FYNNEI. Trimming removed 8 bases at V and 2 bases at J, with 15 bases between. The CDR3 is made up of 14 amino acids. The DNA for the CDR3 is TGTGCCAGCGGCAGGTCCTTGGGTAACACTGAAGCTTTCTTT. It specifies CASGRSLGNTEAFF.

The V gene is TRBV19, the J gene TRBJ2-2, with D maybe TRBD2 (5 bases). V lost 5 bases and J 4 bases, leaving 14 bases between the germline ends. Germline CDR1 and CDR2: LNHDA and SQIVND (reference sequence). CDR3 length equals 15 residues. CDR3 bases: TGTGCCAGTAGTTATGGACTGCTTTCCACCGGGGAGCTGTTTTTT. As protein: CASSYGLLSTGELFF. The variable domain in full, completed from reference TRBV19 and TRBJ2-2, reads DGGITQSPKYLFRKEGQNVTLSCEQNLNHDAMYWYRQDPGQGLRLIYYSQIVNDFQKGDIAEGYSVSREKKESFPLTVTSAQKNPTAFYLCASSYGLLSTGELFFGEGSRLTVL.

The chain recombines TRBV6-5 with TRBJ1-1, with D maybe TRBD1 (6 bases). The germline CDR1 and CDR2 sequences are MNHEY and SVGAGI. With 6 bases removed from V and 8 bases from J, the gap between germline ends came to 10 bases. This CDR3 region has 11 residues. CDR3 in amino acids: CASRATGEAFF. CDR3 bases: TGTGCCAGCAGGGCGACAGGAGAAGCTTTCTTT.

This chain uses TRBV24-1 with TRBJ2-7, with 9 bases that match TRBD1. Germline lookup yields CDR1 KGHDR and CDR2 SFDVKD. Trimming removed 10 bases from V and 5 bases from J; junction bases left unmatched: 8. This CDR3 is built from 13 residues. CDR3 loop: CATARGQGDEQYF. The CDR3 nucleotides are TGTGCCACTGCTAGGGGACAGGGTGACGAGCAGTACTTC.

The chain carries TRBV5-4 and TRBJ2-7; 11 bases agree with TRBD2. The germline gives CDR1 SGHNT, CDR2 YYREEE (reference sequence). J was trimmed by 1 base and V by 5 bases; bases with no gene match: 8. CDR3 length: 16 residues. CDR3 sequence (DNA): TGTGCCAGCAGGATTTCCGGGACTAGCGGTTCCTACGAGCAGTACTTC. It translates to CASRISGTSGSYEQYF.